This is a list of T cell receptor beta chains from one sample in a study of shared clonotypes between healthy human individuals. Data came from immunoSEQ multiplex PCR; TCRdb stores just in-frame clones and leaves some out. The table has millions of clones, roughly 94% seen once. Sequences were obtained from naive CD4+ T cells sorted from blood. The receptors were gathered from a young man in good health. Each CDR3 is given with its conserved first and last residue. The D gene is left open where the match is weak. Clone size is given for some rows only: seen once, a few or many times, or a class if the clone is expanded.

clone_size,v_call,j_call,d_call,cdr3_length,cdr3_aa,cdr3_nt
NA,TRBV11-2,TRBJ2-7,TRBD2,16,CASSLPLASGGYEQYF,TGTGCCAGCAGCTTACCCCTGGCTAGCGGGGGTTACGAGCAGTACTTC
NA,TRBV2,TRBJ2-7,TRBD1,14,CASRGDSYSYEQYF,TGTGCCAGCAGGGGGGACAGTTACTCCTACGAGCAGTACTTC
NA,TRBV2,TRBJ1-4,NA,11,CASSENEKLFF,TGTGCCAGCAGTGAAAATGAAAAACTGTTTTTT
many,TRBV11-2,TRBJ1-1,NA,14,CASSLDQVNTEAFF,TGTGCCAGCAGCTTAGATCAGGTGAACACTGAAGCTTTCTTT
few,TRBV7-2,TRBJ2-1,NA,16,CASSLAISYGGNEQFF,TGTGCCAGCAGCTTAGCGATTTCCTACGGGGGCAATGAGCAGTTCTTC
NA,TRBV12-5,TRBJ2-7,NA,12,CASGHDGYEQYF,TGTGCTAGTGGCCACGACGGCTACGAGCAGTACTTC
NA,TRBV25-1,TRBJ1-6,TRBD1,14,CASSGSTGNSPLHF,TGTGCCAGCAGTGGCTCGACAGGGAATTCACCCCTCCACTTT
NA,TRBV18,TRBJ1-2,TRBD1,15,CASSLAGQGAQGYTF,TGTGCCAGCTCACTTGCGGGACAGGGGGCGCAAGGCTACACCTTC
once,TRBV5-4,TRBJ2-7,TRBD1,17,CASSPGTGQMFSYEQYF,TGTGCCAGCAGCCCTGGGACAGGGCAAATGTTCTCCTACGAGCAGTACTTC
NA,TRBV5-1,TRBJ2-3,TRBD2,17,CASSLRTSGISADTQYF,TGCGCCAGCAGCCTCCGGACTAGCGGGATTAGCGCAGATACGCAGTATTTT
NA,TRBV10-3,TRBJ1-5,NA,15,CAISEGEEANQPQHF,TGTGCCATCAGTGAGGGTGAGGAGGCGAATCAGCCCCAGCATTTT
NA,TRBV18,TRBJ2-5,TRBD2,17,CASSPPGLGARQETQYF,TGTGCCAGCTCACCACCGGGACTAGGGGCGCGTCAAGAGACCCAGTACTTC
NA,TRBV5-4,TRBJ2-3,NA,15,CASSLDGVWTDTQYF,TGTGCCAGCAGCTTGGACGGGGTGTGGACAGATACGCAGTATTTT
NA,TRBV19,TRBJ1-6,NA,13,CASSKIRGSPLHF,TGTGCCAGTAGTAAGATCCGGGGTTCACCCCTCCACTTT
NA,TRBV2,TRBJ1-2,NA,13,CASSEAPRSGYTF,TGTGCCAGCAGTGAAGCGCCGAGGAGTGGCTACACCTTC
NA,TRBV6-5,TRBJ2-7,NA,15,CASSYGLGRSYEQYF,TGTGCCAGCAGTTACGGGCTGGGGCGATCCTACGAGCAGTACTTC
NA,TRBV7-2,TRBJ1-2,NA,14,CASSLSREGFGYTF,TGTGCCAGCAGCTTAAGTAGGGAGGGCTTTGGCTACACCTTC
NA,TRBV6-4,TRBJ1-2,TRBD1,14,CASSATGGPYGYTF,TGTGCCAGCAGTGCTACAGGGGGCCCATATGGCTACACCTTC
NA,TRBV9,TRBJ1-5,NA,14,CASSAGNSNQPQHF,TGTGCCAGCAGCGCCGGGAATAGCAATCAGCCCCAGCATTTT
once,TRBV7-9,TRBJ2-3,NA,10,CASSFNTQYF,TGTGCCAGCAGCTTCAATACGCAGTATTTT
NA,TRBV4-3,TRBJ1-5,TRBD1,16,CASSPSIGTGHQPQHF,TGCGCCAGCAGCCCTTCGATAGGGACAGGGCACCAGCCCCAGCATTTT
NA,TRBV10-3,TRBJ2-2,NA,14,CAIRSSGGTGELFF,TGTGCCATCAGGTCGTCCGGCGGAACCGGGGAGCTGTTTTTT
NA,TRBV25-1,TRBJ2-4,NA,15,CASSETAGSKNIQYF,TGTGCCAGCAGTGAAACGGCGGGGTCAAAAAACATTCAGTACTTC
NA,TRBV6-1,TRBJ2-4,NA,14,CASSIRGPGDIQYF,TGTGCCAGCAGTATCAGGGGCCCCGGGGACATTCAGTACTTC
NA,TRBV5-1,TRBJ2-4,NA,12,CASSSTSNIQYF,TGCGCCAGCAGCTCCACTAGCAACATTCAGTACTTC
NA,TRBV6-5,TRBJ2-1,NA,11,CASSSHKEQFF,TGTGCCAGCAGTTCCCACAAAGAGCAGTTCTTC
NA,TRBV5-1,TRBJ2-2,TRBD1,16,CASSIQTGGGTGELFF,TGCGCCAGCAGTATCCAGACAGGGGGCGGCACCGGGGAGCTGTTTTTT
NA,TRBV9,TRBJ2-5,NA,15,CASSVAFGVTETQYF,TGTGCCAGCAGCGTAGCATTTGGGGTCACGGAGACCCAGTACTTC
NA,TRBV4-3,TRBJ2-7,NA,14,CASSQEGGTYEQYF,TGCGCCAGCAGCCAAGAAGGGGGAACCTACGAGCAGTACTTC
NA,TRBV7-2,TRBJ1-5,NA,15,CASSLGVHSNQPQHF,TGTGCCAGCAGCTTAGGGGTACATAGCAATCAGCCCCAGCATTTT
NA,TRBV15,TRBJ1-4,NA,18,CATSRDGLALATNEKLFF,TGTGCCACCAGCAGAGATGGGTTAGCCCTTGCAACTAATGAAAAACTGTTTTTT
NA,TRBV7-9,TRBJ2-3,NA,11,CASTRGDTQYF,TGTGCCAGCACTCGGGGGGATACGCAGTATTTT
NA,TRBV2,TRBJ1-3,NA,15,CASSEAGAPGNTIYF,TGTGCCAGCAGTGAAGCCGGGGCGCCTGGAAACACCATATATTTT
NA,TRBV5-1,TRBJ2-4,TRBD1,16,CASSYPGTGGKNIQYF,TGCGCCAGCAGCTACCCCGGGACAGGGGGCAAAAACATTCAGTACTTC
NA,TRBV7-2,TRBJ1-1,NA,13,CASSLQGGTEAFF,TGTGCCAGCAGCTTACAGGGTGGCACTGAAGCTTTCTTT
NA,TRBV5-1,TRBJ1-2,NA,13,CASSQSQLYGYTF,TGCGCCAGCAGCCAGTCGCAGCTTTATGGCTACACCTTC
NA,TRBV7-2,TRBJ2-3,TRBD2,14,CASSSLAGPDTQYF,TGTGCCAGCAGCTCACTAGCGGGACCAGATACGCAGTATTTT
once,TRBV18,TRBJ2-7,NA,13,CASSREGSYEQYF,TGTGCCAGCTCTCGAGAGGGCTCCTACGAGCAGTACTTC